A single sample is the source of the 4 T cell receptor beta chains below, sequenced in a study of blood T cell repertoires in COVID-19. Assay used: immunoSEQ multiplex PCR; TCRdb lists only in-frame clones, some missing. The sample includes roughly 150,000 clones, 65% to 85% of them seen just once. Sequencing used peripheral blood. Source of these receptors: an elderly woman with acute or convalescent COVID-19.

The V and J genes are TRBV10-3 and TRBJ2-7, with D possibly being TRBD2 (5 bases). The CDR3 has 13 residues. CDR1 ENHRY and CDR2 SYGVKD come from the germline V gene. V lost 2 bases to trimming and J lost 5 bases, with 10 bases between them. The CDR3 nucleotides read TGTGCCATCAGTGAGCGGGGTCTTAACGAGCAGTACTTC. Amino acid sequence: CAISERGLNEQYF.

This clone was observed many times. The chain is built from TRBV30 and TRBJ1-5; tentative D call: TRBD1 (5 bases). The CDR3 loop spans 13 amino acids. Trimming stripped 3 bases from V and 6 bases from J, with 12 bases between. Germline CDR1 GTSNPN, CDR2 SVGIG (reference sequence). CDR3 DNA sequence: TGTGCCTGGAGGAAGGGGCTGGGTCAGCCCCAGCATTTT. It is translated as CAWRKGLGQPQHF.

The rearrangement links TRBV6-1 to TRBJ2-7; D unresolved. Germline-derived CDR1 and CDR2 are MNHNS and SASEGT. The CDR3 totals 13 residues. V was pared by 1 base and J by 4 bases, with 8 bases between. The CDR3 loop is CASSEDSLYEQYF. The CDR3 DNA follows: TGTGCCAGCAGTGAAGACAGTTTATACGAGCAGTACTTC.

This clone was detected a few times. The gene calls are TRBV28 and TRBJ1-1; D possibly corresponds to TRBD1 (5 bases). Trimming left V 3 bases short and J 0 bases short, with 17 bases between. Germline V gene data show CDR1 as MDHEN and CDR2 as SYDVKM. The CDR3 has 17 amino acids. The CDR3 here is CASSLVRGGTLNTEAFF. The CDR3 DNA sequence: TGTGCCAGCAGTTTGGTAAGGGGAGGGACCCTGAACACTGAAGCTTTCTTT. The full variable domain, in which reference TRBV28 and TRBJ1-1 provide the parts outside the CDR3, is DVKVTQSSRYLVKRTGEKVFLECVQDMDHENMFWYRQDPGLGLRLIYFSYDVKMKEKGDIPEGYSVSREKKERFSLILESASTNQTSMYLCASSLVRGGTLNTEAFFGQGTRLTVV.